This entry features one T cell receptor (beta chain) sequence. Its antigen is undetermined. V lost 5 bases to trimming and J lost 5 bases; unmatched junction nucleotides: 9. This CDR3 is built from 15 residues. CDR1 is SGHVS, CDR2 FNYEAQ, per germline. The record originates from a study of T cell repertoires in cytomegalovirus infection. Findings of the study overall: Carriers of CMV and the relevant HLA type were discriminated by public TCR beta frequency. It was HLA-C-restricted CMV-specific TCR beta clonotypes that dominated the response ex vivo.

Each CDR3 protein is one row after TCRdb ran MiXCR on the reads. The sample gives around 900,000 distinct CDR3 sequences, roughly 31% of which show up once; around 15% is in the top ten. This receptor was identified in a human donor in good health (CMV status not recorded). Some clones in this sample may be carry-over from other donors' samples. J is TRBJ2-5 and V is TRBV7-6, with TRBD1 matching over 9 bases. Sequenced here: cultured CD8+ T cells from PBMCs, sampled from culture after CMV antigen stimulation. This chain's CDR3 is CASSVLGQGTETQYF. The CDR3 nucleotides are TGTGCCAGCAGCGTTTTGGGACAGGGAACGGAGACCCAGTACTTC.